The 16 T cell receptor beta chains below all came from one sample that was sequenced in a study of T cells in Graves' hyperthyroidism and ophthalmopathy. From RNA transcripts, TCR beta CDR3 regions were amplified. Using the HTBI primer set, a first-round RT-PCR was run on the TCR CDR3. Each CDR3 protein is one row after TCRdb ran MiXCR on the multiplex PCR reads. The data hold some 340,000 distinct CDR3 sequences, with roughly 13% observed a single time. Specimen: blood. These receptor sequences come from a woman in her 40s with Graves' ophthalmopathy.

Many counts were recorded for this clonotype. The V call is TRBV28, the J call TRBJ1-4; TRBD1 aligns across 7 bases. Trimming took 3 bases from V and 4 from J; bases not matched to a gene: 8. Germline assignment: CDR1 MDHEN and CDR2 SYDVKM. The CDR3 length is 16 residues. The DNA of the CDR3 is TGTGCCAGCAGTTTTAGACAGGGAAGAAATAATGAAAAACTGTTTTTT. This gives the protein CASSFRQGRNNEKLFF.

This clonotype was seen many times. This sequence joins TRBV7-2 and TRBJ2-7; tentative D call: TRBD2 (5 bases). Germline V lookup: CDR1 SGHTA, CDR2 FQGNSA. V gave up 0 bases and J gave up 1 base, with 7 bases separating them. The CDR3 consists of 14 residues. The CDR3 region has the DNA TGTGCCAGCAGCTTAGCGCCGGGATCCTACGAGCAGTACTTC. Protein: CASSLAPGSYEQYF.

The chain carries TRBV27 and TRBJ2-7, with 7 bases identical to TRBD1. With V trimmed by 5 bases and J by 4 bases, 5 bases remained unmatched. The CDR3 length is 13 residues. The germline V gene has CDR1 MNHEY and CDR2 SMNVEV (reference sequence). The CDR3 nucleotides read TGTGCCAGCAGTCCCGAGACAGGGTACGAGCAGTACTTC. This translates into CASSPETGYEQYF.

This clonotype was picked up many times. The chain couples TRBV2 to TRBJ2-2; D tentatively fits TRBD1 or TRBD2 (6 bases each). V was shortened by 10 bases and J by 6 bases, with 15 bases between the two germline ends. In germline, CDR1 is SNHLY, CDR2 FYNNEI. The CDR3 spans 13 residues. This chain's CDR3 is CATRRGAAGELFF. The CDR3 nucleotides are TGTGCCACTAGGAGGGGGGCAGCCGGGGAGCTGTTTTTT.

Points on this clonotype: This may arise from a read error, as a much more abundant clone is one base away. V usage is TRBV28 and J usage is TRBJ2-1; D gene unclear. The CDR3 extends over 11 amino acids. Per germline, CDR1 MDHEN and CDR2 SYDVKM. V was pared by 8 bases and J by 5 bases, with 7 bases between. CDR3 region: CASEQHNEQFF. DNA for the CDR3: TGTGCCAGCGAACAGCACAATGAGCAGTTCTTC.

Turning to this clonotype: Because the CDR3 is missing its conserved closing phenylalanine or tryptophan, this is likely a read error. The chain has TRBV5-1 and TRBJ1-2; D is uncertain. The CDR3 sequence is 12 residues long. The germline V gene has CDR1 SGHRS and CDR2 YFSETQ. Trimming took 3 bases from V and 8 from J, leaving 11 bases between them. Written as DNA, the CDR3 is TGCGCCAGCAGCTCCCTATCCGGGGGCTACACCCTC. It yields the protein CASSSLSGGYTL.

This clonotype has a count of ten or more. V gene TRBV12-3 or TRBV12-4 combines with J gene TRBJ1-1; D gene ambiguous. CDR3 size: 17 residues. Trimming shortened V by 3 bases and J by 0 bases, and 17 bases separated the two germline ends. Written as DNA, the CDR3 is TGTGCCAGCAGTTTTAAGGGAATAATAAAGATGAACACTGAAGCTTTCTTT. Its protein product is CASSFKGIIKMNTEAFF.

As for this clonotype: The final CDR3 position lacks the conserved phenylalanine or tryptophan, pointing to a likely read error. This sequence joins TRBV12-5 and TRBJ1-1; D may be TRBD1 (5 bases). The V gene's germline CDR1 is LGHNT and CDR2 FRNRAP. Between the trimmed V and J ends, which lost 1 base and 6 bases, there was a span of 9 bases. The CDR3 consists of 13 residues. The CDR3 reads CASGLGGGAEAFL. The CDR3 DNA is TGTGCTAGTGGTTTGGGGGGCGGCGCTGAAGCTTTCCTT.

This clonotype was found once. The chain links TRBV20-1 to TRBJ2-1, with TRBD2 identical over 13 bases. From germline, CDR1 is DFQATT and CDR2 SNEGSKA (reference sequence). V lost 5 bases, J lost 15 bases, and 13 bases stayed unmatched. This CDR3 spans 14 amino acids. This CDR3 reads CSAAQLAGGPVSFF. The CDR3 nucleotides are TGCAGTGCTGCCCAACTAGCGGGGGGGCCCGTTTCGTTCTTC.

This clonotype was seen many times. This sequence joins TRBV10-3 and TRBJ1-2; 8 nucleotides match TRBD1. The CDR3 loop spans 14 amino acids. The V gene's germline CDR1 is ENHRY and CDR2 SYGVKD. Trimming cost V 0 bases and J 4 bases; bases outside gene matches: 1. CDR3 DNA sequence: TGTGCCATCAGTGAGTCGGGGACAGGCTATGGCTACACCTTC. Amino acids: CAISESGTGYGYTF.

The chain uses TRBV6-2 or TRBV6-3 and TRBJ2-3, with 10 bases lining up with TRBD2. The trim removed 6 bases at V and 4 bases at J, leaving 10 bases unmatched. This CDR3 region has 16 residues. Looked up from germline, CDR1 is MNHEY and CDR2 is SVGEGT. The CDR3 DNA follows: TGTGCCAGCAGCCAAACTAGCGGGGAACTCTCAGATACGCAGTATTTT. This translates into CASSQTSGELSDTQYF.

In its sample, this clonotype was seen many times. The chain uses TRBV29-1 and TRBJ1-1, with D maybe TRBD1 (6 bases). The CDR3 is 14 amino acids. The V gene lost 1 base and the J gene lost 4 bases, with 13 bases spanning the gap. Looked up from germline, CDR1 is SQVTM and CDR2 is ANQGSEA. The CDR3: CSVEAQGRPTEAFF. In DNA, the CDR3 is TGCAGCGTTGAAGCGCAGGGGAGGCCCACTGAAGCTTTCTTT.

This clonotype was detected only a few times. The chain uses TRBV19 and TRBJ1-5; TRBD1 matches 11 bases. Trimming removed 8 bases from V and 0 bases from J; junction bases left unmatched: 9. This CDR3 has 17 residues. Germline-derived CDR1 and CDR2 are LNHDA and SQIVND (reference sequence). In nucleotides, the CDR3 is TGTGCCAGTCGGGCGGGACAGGGGGAATATAGCAATCAGCCCCAGCATTTT. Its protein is CASRAGQGEYSNQPQHF.

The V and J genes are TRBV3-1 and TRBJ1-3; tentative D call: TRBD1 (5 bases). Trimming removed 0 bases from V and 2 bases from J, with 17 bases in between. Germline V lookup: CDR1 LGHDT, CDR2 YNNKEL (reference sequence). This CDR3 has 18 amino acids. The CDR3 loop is CASSQDRLQADPGNTIYF. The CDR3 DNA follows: TGTGCCAGCAGCCAAGACAGGCTACAGGCCGATCCTGGAAACACCATATATTTT.

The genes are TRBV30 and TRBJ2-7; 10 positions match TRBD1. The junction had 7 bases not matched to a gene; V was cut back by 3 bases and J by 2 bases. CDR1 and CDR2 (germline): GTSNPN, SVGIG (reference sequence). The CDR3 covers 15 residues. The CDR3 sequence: CAWSKAGTGAYEQYF. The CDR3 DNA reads TGTGCCTGGAGCAAGGCCGGGACAGGGGCCTACGAGCAGTACTTC.

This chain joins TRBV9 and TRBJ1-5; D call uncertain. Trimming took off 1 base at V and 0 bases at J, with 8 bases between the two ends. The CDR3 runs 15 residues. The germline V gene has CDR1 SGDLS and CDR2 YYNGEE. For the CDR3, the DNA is TGTGCCAGCAGCGTAAAAAGAGATAGCAATCAGCCCCAGCATTTT. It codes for CASSVKRDSNQPQHF.